This TCR beta chain was retrieved from a study of graft-versus-host responses after intestinal transplantation. Turning to the study itself: Anti-thymocyte globulin was used for induction in all recipients, who then took tacrolimus and steroids for 3 to 4 years.

Concerning this clone itself: Antigen specificity is unknown.

Study-wide findings and caveats: Clonal ratios of graft-versus-host to host-versus-graft in allografts were high for patients exhibiting graft-donor T cell macrochimerism. Early after transplant, HvG declines were associated with peak levels of circulating GvH clones. There were GvH clones found in recipient marrow, and some of them appeared first in ileum or blood.

Sequencing was performed with immunoSEQ multiplex PCR; in TCRdb, only in-frame clones are kept and a portion is missing. Here the sample spans around 100,000 clones, 90% to 95% being singletons. The specimen comprised unstimulated CD8+ T cells sorted from spleen or lymph node cells, sampled before transplant. The receptor was isolated from a human donor who was the organ donor for an intestinal transplant.

CDR3 sequence (DNA): TGCAGCGTTGAAGATTCGACGACAGTGCTGCCCTACAATGAGCAGTTCTTC. Amino acid sequence: CSVEDSTTVLPYNEQFF. The chain has TRBV29-1 and TRBJ2-1, with a possible D match to TRBD1 (5 bases). Trimming left V 0 bases short and J 2 bases short, with 17 bases between. Germline CDR1 is SQVTM and CDR2 is ANQGSEA. This CDR3 comprises 17 residues.